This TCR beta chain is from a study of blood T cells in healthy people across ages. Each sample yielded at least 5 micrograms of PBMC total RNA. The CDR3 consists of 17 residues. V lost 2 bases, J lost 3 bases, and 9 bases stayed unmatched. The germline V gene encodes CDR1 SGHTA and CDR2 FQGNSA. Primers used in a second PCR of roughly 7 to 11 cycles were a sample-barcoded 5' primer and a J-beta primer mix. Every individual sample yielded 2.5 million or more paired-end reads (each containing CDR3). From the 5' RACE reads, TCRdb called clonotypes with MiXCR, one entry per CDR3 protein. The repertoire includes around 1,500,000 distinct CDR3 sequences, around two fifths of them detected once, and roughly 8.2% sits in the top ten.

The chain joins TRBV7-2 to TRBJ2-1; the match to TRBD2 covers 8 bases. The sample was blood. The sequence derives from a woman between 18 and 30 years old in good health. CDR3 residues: CASSLTRGLVLYNEQFF. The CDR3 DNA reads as TGTGCCAGCAGCTTAACGAGGGGACTAGTACTCTACAATGAGCAGTTCTTC.